This TCR beta chain was sequenced during a study of identical twins. Germline V CDR1 and CDR2: SGHTS, YDEGEE. Deletions cut 4 bases from V and 2 bases from J, with 12 bases between. The CDR3 loop spans 15 amino acids. It was template switching that added a universal primer site, and there were unique molecular identifiers on the cDNA. TCRdb itself ran the 5' RACE reads through MiXCR, one entry per CDR3 protein. The sample shows fewer than 500,000 distinct CDR3 sequences, roughly an eighth of them seen only once. A further study also used this sample, focusing on yellow fever vaccine responses in identical twins.

The sample taken for sequencing was CD4+ T cells sorted from blood. V is TRBV5-8 and J is TRBJ2-2; D possibly corresponds to TRBD2 (6 bases). The sequence came from a woman aged 18-30 years in good health. CDR3 amino acids: CASSKGLVNTGELFF. DNA of the CDR3: TGTGCCAGCAGCAAGGGACTGGTTAACACCGGGGAGCTGTTTTTT.